Below are 29 T cell receptor beta chains sequenced from a single sample in a study of regulatory T cells in long-lasting Graves disease. TCR beta libraries were built with iRepertoire HTBI primers and Arm-PCR of CDR3 regions. TCRdb re-called the multiplex PCR reads through MiXCR, storing one row per CDR3 protein. In the table there are roughly 300,000 distinct CDR3 sequences, around 20% of which are singletons. Time point: persistent/refractory GD, antithyroid drugs over 5 years with positive TRAb. After RNA was extracted from PBMCs, the TCR library was made from it. Sequenced here: peripheral blood mononuclear cells (PBMCs), sampled when the disease was refractory, from a patient treated with antithyroid drugs. The receptors stem from a female donor with Graves disease.

CDR3 loop: CSARGRLAGDSYEQYF. Here the CDR3 DNA reads TGCAGTGCTAGAGGGCGGCTAGCGGGAGATTCCTACGAGCAGTACTTC. The chain uses TRBV20-1 and TRBJ2-7; TRBD2 agrees at 10 bases. The junction had 7 bases not matched to a gene; V was cut back by 1 base and J by 1 base. The CDR3 has 16 residues. Per germline, CDR1 DFQATT and CDR2 SNEGSKA (reference sequence).

This clonotype was seen a few times. CDR3 nucleotide sequence: TGCGCCAGCACCATCAGCGCCCTCGGGAATTCACCCCTCCACTTT. This sequence encodes CASTISALGNSPLHF. The J gene is TRBJ1-6, the V gene TRBV4-3; D remains unclear. The CDR3 covers 15 residues. Germline CDR1 LGHNA, CDR2 YSLEER. The V gene lost 7 bases and the J gene lost 7 bases, with 17 bases spanning the gap.

The chain links TRBV5-6 to TRBJ2-5; 7 positions match TRBD2. Germline CDR1 and CDR2: SGHDT and YYEEEE. This CDR3 contains 15 residues. V shed 4 bases, J shed 3 bases, and the junction held 9 bases outside the gene matches. The CDR3 DNA reads TGTGCCAGCAGCCTCCCCCCCGGACTAGAAGAGACCCAGTACTTC. Protein product: CASSLPPGLEETQYF.

This clonotype was seen repeatedly, ten times or more. The CDR3 protein is CASSQAPGDSYEQYF. The CDR3 bases are TGTGCCAGCAGCCAAGCGCCGGGTGACTCCTACGAGCAGTACTTC. The chain employs TRBV3-1 and TRBJ2-7; no reliable D call. The CDR3 runs to 15 residues. Germline V CDR1 and CDR2: LGHDT, YNNKEL (reference sequence). V was cut by 1 base and J by 0 bases, with 10 bases left in between.

Comment on this clonotype: Relative to the germline gene, one junction end is altered; a read error may explain this. This rearrangement joins TRBV5-1 to TRBJ2-7, with D possibly TRBD2 on 6 matching bases. CDR3 length: 14 residues. CDR1 and CDR2 (germline): SGHRS, YFSETQ. The CDR3 nucleotides are TGTGCCAGCAGCTTGGTGCGGGGATCGAGTGAGCAGTACTTC. Residues: CASSLVRGSSEQYF.

Many counts were recorded for this clonotype. The chain is built from TRBV27 and TRBJ1-5; 9 positions agree with TRBD1. V lost 8 bases to trimming and J lost 3 bases; unmatched junction nucleotides: 8. The CDR3 covers 15 residues. Looked up from germline, CDR1 is MNHEY and CDR2 is SMNVEV (reference sequence). The CDR3 sequence: CASLLGDRDNQPQHF. The CDR3 nucleotides read TGTGCCAGCTTGCTTGGGGACAGGGACAATCAGCCCCAGCATTTT.

For this clonotype: A much larger clone is a single base away; this may be a read error. The chain uses TRBV12-3 or TRBV12-4 and TRBJ2-5; D not resolved. V lost 8 bases, J lost 7 bases, and 29 bases lay in between. The CDR3 spans 17 residues. CDR3 loop: CASAQWRYGKSHTTQYF. CDR3 sequence (DNA): TGTGCCAGCGCTCAGTGGCGTTATGGGAAGTCGCACACGACCCAGTACTTC.

The J gene is TRBJ2-3, the V gene TRBV7-2; D is ambiguous. Germline CDR1 and CDR2: SGHTA and FQGNSA. Trimming cost V 5 bases and J 4 bases, with 10 bases left between them. The CDR3 totals 13 residues. DNA for the CDR3: TGTGCCAGCAGCCTCGCCCTATCAGATACGCAGTATTTT. Amino acids: CASSLALSDTQYF.

This clonotype has more than one count but fewer than ten. V is TRBV9 and J is TRBJ2-5; D call uncertain. The length of the CDR3 is 15 residues. V lost 3 bases and J lost 6, with 18 bases in between. Germline V lookup: CDR1 SGDLS, CDR2 YYNGEE. The CDR3 DNA follows: TGTGCCAGCAGCGCAGACCTGGGCCCCACGCAGACCCAGTACTTC. Translating gives CASSADLGPTQTQYF.

This clonotype was picked up a small number of times. The junction does not match germline at one end; this may be a read error. The V gene is TRBV28, the J gene TRBJ2-7; D not certain. CDR1 MDHEN and CDR2 SYDVKM come from the germline V gene. CDR3 size: 10 residues. CDR3 sequence: CASGDYGQYF. The CDR3 bases are TGTGCCAGCGGAGATTACGGGCAGTACTTC.

This clonotype appeared a few times. The rearrangement joins TRBV13 to TRBJ2-7; 7 bases map to TRBD1. With 5 bases clipped from V and 3 bases from J, the junction kept 4 bases outside the gene matches. Germline assignment: CDR1 PRHDT and CDR2 FYEKMQ (reference sequence). This CDR3 is built from 13 residues. The CDR3 protein is CASSPTGHYEQYF. In DNA form, the CDR3 reads TGTGCCAGCAGCCCGACAGGGCACTACGAGCAGTACTTC.

This clonotype turned up a few times. The CDR3 region is CASSPSRGEETQYF. CDR3 coding DNA: TGTGCCAGCTCACCGTCGCGTGGGGAAGAGACCCAGTACTTC. The J gene is TRBJ2-5, the V gene TRBV18; D not certain. The length of the CDR3 is 14 residues. The germline gives CDR1 KGHSH, CDR2 LQKENI. Trimming removed 3 bases at V and 3 bases at J, with 11 bases between.

V gene TRBV7-9 combines with J gene TRBJ2-7, with D maybe TRBD1 (5 bases). The V and J ends lost 1 base and 2 bases respectively, with 12 bases between them. The CDR3 extends over 15 amino acids. CDR1 and CDR2 (germline): SEHNR, FQNEAQ (reference sequence). CDR3 in amino acids: CASSLDPDRTYEQYF. Written as DNA, the CDR3 is TGTGCCAGCAGCTTAGACCCAGACAGAACCTACGAGCAGTACTTC.

This clonotype has at least ten counts. This chain uses TRBV6-1 with TRBJ2-7; possibly TRBD2 for D (5 bases). The germline V and J ends were trimmed by 6 bases and 3 bases, with 12 bases remaining between them. Germline CDR1 is MNHNS and CDR2 is SASEGT. The CDR3 covers 13 residues. The CDR3 DNA sequence: TGTGCCAGCAGCTCTCCCACTAGCTACGAGCAGTACTTC. Encoded protein: CASSSPTSYEQYF.

This clonotype was picked up many times. This rearrangement joins TRBV7-2 to TRBJ2-5, with D unclear. The germline V gene has CDR1 SGHTA and CDR2 FQGNSA. This CDR3 comprises 15 residues. V gave up 1 base and J gave up 4 bases, with 13 bases separating them. The CDR3 nucleotides are TGTGCCAGCAGCTTAGAAGCAGGTGTTACAGAGACCCAGTACTTC. This translates into CASSLEAGVTETQYF.

The chain combines TRBV20-1 with TRBJ2-5; a possible D gene is TRBD1 (5 bases). Looked up from germline, CDR1 is DFQATT and CDR2 is SNEGSKA (reference sequence). V was clipped by 6 bases and J by 4 bases, with 24 bases between them. The CDR3 has 16 amino acids. This CDR3 is CSAIDSSVRGGETQYF. CDR3 sequence (DNA): TGCAGTGCGATTGACAGTTCCGTCCGTGGTGGAGAGACCCAGTACTTC.

As concerns this clonotype: Possible read error: a much larger clone is one base away. This chain joins TRBV28 and TRBJ1-2; D not certain. Trimming pared 3 bases from V and 8 bases from J, leaving 13 bases between. The CDR3 has 13 amino acids. CDR1 is MDHEN, CDR2 SYDVKM, per germline. CDR3 coding DNA: TGTGCCAGCAGTTTCGGCACCCCTGCCGGCTACACCTTC. As protein: CASSFGTPAGYTF.

This clonotype came up many times. V usage is TRBV12-3 or TRBV12-4 and J usage is TRBJ2-5; D call uncertain. Deletions cut 4 bases from V and 5 bases from J, with 14 bases between. The CDR3 runs 14 residues. CDR3 sequence (DNA): TGTGCCAGCAGTTCGCTGAGCCTGGAGGAGACCCAGTACTTC. It is translated as CASSSLSLEETQYF.

In this sample, this clonotype turned up a few times. V gene TRBV4-1 combines with J gene TRBJ1-2; D not certain. V was shortened by 1 base and J by 6 bases, with 6 bases between the two germline ends. Germline V gene sequence: CDR1 MGHRA, CDR2 YSYEKL. The CDR3 has 12 residues. The DNA for the CDR3 is TGCGCCAGCAGCCAAGTTGGGGATGGCTACACCTTC. Translation: CASSQVGDGYTF.

The chain uses TRBV10-3 and TRBJ2-5; D is ambiguous. CDR3 length: 15 amino acids. Germline-derived CDR1 and CDR2 are ENHRY and SYGVKD. The ends were cut back, 0 bases at V and 1 base at J, with 9 bases in the middle. CDR3 loop: CAISESGSPQETQYF. In DNA form, the CDR3 reads TGTGCCATCAGTGAGTCCGGCAGTCCCCAAGAGACCCAGTACTTC.

Concerning this clonotype: A much bigger clone sits one base away, suggesting this may be a read error. CDR3 in amino acids: CASSSSLNIQYF. CDR3 DNA: TGTGCCAGCAGCTCCTCCCTAAACATTCAGTACTTC. This chain links TRBV7-2 with TRBJ2-4, with D hard to call. The length of the CDR3 is 12 residues. The germline V gene encodes CDR1 SGHTA and CDR2 FQGNSA. V lost 4 bases, J lost 6 bases, and 7 bases lay in between.

V is TRBV9 and J is TRBJ2-1; 10 bases fit TRBD2. V lost 0 bases, J lost 6 bases, and 3 bases stayed unmatched. CDR3 length: 15 amino acids. Germline loops: CDR1 SGDLS, CDR2 YYNGEE. The chain's CDR3 is CASSVGASGSNEQFF. In DNA, the CDR3 is TGTGCCAGCAGCGTAGGGGCTAGCGGGAGCAATGAGCAGTTCTTC.

The rearrangement uses TRBV30 and TRBJ2-6, with a possible D match to TRBD1 (6 bases). This CDR3 contains 13 residues. Germline CDR1 GTSNPN, CDR2 SVGIG (reference sequence). V was pared by 6 bases and J by 9 bases, with 15 bases between. The CDR3 loop is CACRTAVVNVLTF. CDR3 nucleotides: TGTGCCTGCCGGACAGCGGTAGTCAACGTCCTGACTTTC.

This chain joins TRBV4-3 and TRBJ1-1; possibly TRBD1 for D (6 bases). The germline gives CDR1 LGHNA, CDR2 YSLEER. Trimming left V 3 bases short and J 0 bases short, with 11 bases between. This CDR3 spans 15 amino acids. Here the CDR3 reads CASSQGALMNTEAFF. CDR3 sequence (DNA): TGCGCCAGCAGCCAGGGGGCTCTCATGAACACTGAAGCTTTCTTT.

The table lists this clonotype with a few counts. A read error may be the cause here, since a much bigger clone is one base away. The CDR3: CASSTDTGELFF. The CDR3 coding sequence is TGTGCCAGCAGCACAGACACCGGGGAGCTGTTTTTT. The V gene is TRBV7-6, the J gene TRBJ2-2, with no clear D. V was trimmed by 5 bases and J by 3 bases, leaving 4 bases between them. This CDR3 is built from 12 residues. Germline V gene sequence: CDR1 SGHVS, CDR2 FNYEAQ.

This chain joins TRBV7-3 and TRBJ2-2, with D perhaps assigned TRBD1 or TRBD2 (5 bases each). Germline CDR1 reads SGHTA; CDR2 reads FQGTGA. V was pared by 5 bases and J by 6 bases, with 16 bases between. This CDR3 region has 15 residues. The CDR3: CASSPSRDVAGELFF. Written as DNA, the CDR3 is TGTGCCAGCAGCCCCAGCAGGGACGTAGCCGGGGAGCTGTTTTTT.

This clonotype was found many times. The chain links TRBV7-9 to TRBJ2-6; 9 nucleotides line up with TRBD2. The CDR3 covers 17 residues. With 5 bases clipped from V and 0 bases from J, the junction kept 5 bases outside the gene matches. CDR1 is SEHNR, CDR2 FQNEAQ, per germline (reference sequence). For the CDR3, the DNA is TGTGCCAGCAGCGGCCTTAGCGGGAGCTCTGGGGCCAACGTCCTGACTTTC. Its protein product is CASSGLSGSSGANVLTF.

The sample holds many counts of this clonotype. The chain joins TRBV20-1 to TRBJ1-1, with D possibly matching TRBD1 (6 bases). Trimming took 0 bases from V and 4 from J, leaving 12 bases between them. Germline V lookup: CDR1 DFQATT, CDR2 SNEGSKA (reference sequence). The CDR3 contains 14 residues. The CDR3 DNA reads as TGCAGTGCTAGAGACCAGGGGACCGGCACTGAAGCTTTCTTT. Translated, it gives CSARDQGTGTEAFF.

The V and J genes are TRBV30 and TRBJ1-1; D is uncertain. Between the trimmed V and J ends, which lost 3 bases and 1 base, there was a span of 9 bases. The V gene's germline CDR1 is GTSNPN and CDR2 SVGIG (reference sequence). The CDR3 runs 13 residues. CDR3 sequence reads: CAWRFWENTEAFF. The DNA of the CDR3 is TGTGCCTGGAGATTTTGGGAGAACACTGAAGCTTTCTTT.